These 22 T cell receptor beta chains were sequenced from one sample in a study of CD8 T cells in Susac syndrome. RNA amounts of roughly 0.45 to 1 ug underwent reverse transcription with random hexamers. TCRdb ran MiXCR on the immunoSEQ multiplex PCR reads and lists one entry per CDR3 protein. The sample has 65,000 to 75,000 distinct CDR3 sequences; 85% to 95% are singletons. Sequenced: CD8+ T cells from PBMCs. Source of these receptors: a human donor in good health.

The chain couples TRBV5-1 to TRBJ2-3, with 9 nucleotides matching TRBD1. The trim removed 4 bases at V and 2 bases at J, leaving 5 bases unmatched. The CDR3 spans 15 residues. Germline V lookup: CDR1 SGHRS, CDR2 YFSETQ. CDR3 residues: CASSPGQGTTDTQYF. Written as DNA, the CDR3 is TGCGCCAGCAGCCCCGGACAGGGGACCACAGATACGCAGTATTTT.

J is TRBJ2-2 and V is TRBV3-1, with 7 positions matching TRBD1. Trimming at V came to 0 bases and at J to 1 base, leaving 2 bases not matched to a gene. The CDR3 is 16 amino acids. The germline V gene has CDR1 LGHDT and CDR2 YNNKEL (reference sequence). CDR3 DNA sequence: TGTGCCAGCAGCCAAGAGGGACAGAGGAACACCGGGGAGCTGTTTTTT. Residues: CASSQEGQRNTGELFF.

In DNA form, the CDR3 reads TGCGCCAGCAGCCTGGCGGGACAGCACACAGATACGCAGTATTTT. Translating it yields CASSLAGQHTDTQYF. The rearrangement uses TRBV4-1 and TRBJ2-3; a weak D match, TRBD1 (7 bases). This CDR3 contains 15 residues. Looked up from germline, CDR1 is MGHRA and CDR2 is YSYEKL. Trimming left V 4 bases short and J 2 bases short, with 13 bases between.

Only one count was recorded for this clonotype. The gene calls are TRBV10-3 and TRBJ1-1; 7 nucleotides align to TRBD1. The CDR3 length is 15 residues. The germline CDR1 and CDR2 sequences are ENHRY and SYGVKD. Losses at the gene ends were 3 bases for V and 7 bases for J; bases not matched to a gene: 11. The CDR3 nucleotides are TGTGCCATCAGTGATGTCGGACAGGACAACTATGAAGCTTTCTTT. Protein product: CAISDVGQDNYEAFF.

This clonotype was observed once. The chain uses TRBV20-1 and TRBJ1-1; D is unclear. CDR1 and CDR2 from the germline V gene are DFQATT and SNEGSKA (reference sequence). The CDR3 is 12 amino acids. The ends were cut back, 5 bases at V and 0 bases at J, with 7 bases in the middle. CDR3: CSAGPLNTEAFF. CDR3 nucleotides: TGCAGTGCTGGTCCACTGAACACTGAAGCTTTCTTT.

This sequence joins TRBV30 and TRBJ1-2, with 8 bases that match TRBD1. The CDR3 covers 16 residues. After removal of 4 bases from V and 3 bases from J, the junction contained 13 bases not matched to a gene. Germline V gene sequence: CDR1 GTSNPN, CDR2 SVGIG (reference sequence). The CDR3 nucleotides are TGTGCCTGGACCTTGCCCGCAGGGGGCGCCGACTATGGCTACACCTTC. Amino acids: CAWTLPAGGADYGYTF. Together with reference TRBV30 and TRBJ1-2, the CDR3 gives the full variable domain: SQTIHQWPATLVQPVGSPLSLECTVEGTSNPNLYWYRQAAGRGLQLLFYSVGIGQISSEVPQNLSASRPQDRQFILSSKKLLLSDSGFYLCAWTLPAGGADYGYTFGSGTRLTVV.

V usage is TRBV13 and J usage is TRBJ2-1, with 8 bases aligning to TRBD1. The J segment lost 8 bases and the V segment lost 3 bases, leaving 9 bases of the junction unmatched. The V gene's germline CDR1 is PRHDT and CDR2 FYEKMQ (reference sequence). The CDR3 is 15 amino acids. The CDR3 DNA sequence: TGTGCCAGCAGCTTCACAGGGGGAGGAGGGGATGAGCAGTTCTTC. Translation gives CASSFTGGGGDEQFF.

CDR3 DNA: TGTGCCACCAGCAGGACACTAGGGAACACCGGGGAGCTGTTTTTT. It translates to CATSRTLGNTGELFF. The rearrangement links TRBV15 to TRBJ2-2; TRBD2 is a possible D gene (5 bases). CDR3 length: 15 residues. In germline, CDR1 is LNHNV, CDR2 YYDKDF (reference sequence). With 3 bases removed from V and 1 base from J, the gap between germline ends came to 9 bases.

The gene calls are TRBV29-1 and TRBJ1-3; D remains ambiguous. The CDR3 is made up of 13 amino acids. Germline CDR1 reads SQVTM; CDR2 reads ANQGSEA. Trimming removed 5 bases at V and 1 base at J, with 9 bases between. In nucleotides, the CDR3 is TGCAGCGTTCCCGACTCTTCTGGAAACACCATATATTTT. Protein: CSVPDSSGNTIYF. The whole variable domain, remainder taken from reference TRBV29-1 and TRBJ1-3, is SAVISQKPSRDICQRGTSLTIQCQVDSQVTMMFWYRQQPGQSLTLIATANQGSEATYESGFVIDKFPISRPNLTFSTLTVSNMSPEDSSIYLCSVPDSSGNTIYFGEGSWLTVV.

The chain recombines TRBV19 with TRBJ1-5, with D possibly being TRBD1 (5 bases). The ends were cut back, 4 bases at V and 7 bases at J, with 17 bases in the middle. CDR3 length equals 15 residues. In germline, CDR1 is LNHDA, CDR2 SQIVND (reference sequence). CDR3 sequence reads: CASSTRGQGGQPQHF. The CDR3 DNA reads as TGTGCCAGTAGTACGAGGGGCCAGGGCGGGCAGCCCCAGCATTTT. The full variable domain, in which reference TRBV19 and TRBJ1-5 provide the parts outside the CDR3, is DGGITQSPKYLFRKEGQNVTLSCEQNLNHDAMYWYRQDPGQGLRLIYYSQIVNDFQKGDIAEGYSVSREKKESFPLTVTSAQKNPTAFYLCASSTRGQGGQPQHFGDGTRLSIL.

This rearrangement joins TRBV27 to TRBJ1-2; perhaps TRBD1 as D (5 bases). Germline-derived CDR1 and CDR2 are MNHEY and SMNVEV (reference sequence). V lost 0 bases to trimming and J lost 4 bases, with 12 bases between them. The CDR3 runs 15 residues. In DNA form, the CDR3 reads TGTGCCAGCAGTTTATCTCGCTCGGGGGGCTATGGCTACACCTTC. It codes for CASSLSRSGGYGYTF.

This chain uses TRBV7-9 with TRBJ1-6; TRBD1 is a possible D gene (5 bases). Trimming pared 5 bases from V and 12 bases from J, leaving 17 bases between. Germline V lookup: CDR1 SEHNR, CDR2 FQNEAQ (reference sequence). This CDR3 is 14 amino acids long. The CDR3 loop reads CASSPMRWGEPLHF. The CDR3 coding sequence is TGTGCCAGCAGCCCCATGAGGTGGGGCGAACCCCTCCACTTT.

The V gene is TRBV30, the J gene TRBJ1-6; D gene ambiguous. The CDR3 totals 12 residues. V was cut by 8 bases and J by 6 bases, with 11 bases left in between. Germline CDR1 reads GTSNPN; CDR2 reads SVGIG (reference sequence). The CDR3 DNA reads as TGTGCCCAGTCGGAAATTAATTCACCCCTCCACTTT. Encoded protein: CAQSEINSPLHF.

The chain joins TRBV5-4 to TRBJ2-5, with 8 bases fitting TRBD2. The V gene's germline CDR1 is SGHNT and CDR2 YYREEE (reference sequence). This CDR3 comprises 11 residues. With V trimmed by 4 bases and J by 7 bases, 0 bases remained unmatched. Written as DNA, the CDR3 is TGTGCCAGCAGCCGGGGGGGGACCCAGTACTTC. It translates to CASSRGGTQYF. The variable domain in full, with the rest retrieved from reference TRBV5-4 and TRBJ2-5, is ETGVTQSPTHLIKTRGQQVTLRCSSQSGHNTVSWYQQALGQGPQFIFQYYREEENGRGNFPPRFSGLQFPNYSSELNVNALELDDSALYLCASSRGGTQYFGPGTRLLVL.

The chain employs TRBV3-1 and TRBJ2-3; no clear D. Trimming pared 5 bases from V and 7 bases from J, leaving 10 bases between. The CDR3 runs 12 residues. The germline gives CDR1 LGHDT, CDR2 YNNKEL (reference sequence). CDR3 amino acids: CASSYTSYTQYF. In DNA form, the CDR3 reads TGTGCCAGCAGCTACACGTCCTATACGCAGTATTTT.

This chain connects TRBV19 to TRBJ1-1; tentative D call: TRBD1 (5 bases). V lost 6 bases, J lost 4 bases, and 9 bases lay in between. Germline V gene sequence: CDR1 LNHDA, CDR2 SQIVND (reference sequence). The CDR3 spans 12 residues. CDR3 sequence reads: CASRAGLTEAFF. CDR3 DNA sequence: TGTGCCAGTAGGGCGGGGCTCACTGAAGCTTTCTTT.

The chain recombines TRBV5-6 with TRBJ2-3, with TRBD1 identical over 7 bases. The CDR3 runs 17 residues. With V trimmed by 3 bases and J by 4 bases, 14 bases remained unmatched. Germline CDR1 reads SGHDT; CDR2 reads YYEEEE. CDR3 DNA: TGTGCCAGCAGCTGGGATCGGGACAGTCCGGCCGCAGATACGCAGTATTTT. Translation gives CASSWDRDSPAADTQYF.

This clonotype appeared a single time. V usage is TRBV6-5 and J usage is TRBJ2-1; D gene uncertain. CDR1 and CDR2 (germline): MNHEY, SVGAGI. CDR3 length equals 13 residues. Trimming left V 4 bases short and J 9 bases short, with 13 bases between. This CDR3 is CASSSHFGGEQFF. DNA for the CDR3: TGTGCCAGCAGTTCCCATTTTGGCGGTGAGCAGTTCTTC.

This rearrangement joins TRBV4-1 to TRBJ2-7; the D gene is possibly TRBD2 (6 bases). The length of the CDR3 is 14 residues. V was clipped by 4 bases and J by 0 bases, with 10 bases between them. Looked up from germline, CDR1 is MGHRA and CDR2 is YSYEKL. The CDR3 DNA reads TGCGCCAGCAGCCCTCGGGGGATCTCCTACGAGCAGTACTTC. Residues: CASSPRGISYEQYF.

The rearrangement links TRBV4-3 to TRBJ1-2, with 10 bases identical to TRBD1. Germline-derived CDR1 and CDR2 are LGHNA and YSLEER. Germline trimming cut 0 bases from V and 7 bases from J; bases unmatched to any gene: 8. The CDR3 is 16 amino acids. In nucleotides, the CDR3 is TGCGCCAGCAGCCAAGATGGGACAGGGGTTTTGCGTGGCTACACCTTC. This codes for CASSQDGTGVLRGYTF.

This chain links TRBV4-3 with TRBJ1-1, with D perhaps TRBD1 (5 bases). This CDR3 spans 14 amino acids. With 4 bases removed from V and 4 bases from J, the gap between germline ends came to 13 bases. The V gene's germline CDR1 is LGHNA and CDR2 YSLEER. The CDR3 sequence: CASSLRREATEAFF. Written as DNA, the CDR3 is TGCGCCAGCAGCCTCCGCAGGGAGGCCACTGAAGCTTTCTTT.

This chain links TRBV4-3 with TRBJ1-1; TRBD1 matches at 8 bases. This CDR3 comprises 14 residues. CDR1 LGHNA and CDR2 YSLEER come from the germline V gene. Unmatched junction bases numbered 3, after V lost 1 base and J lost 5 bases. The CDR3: CASSQGTGSTEAFF. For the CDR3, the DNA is TGCGCCAGCAGCCAAGGGACAGGGTCGACTGAAGCTTTCTTT.